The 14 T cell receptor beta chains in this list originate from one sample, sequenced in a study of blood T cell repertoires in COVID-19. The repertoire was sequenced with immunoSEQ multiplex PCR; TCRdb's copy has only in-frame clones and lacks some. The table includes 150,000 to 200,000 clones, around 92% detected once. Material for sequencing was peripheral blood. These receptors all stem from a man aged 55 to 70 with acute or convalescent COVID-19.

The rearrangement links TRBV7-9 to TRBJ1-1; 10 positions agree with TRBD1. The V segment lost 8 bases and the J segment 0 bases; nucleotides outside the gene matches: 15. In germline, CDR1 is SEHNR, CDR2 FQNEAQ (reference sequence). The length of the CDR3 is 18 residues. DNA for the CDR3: TGTGCCAGCGCGGGACACCGGGACAGGGGATTTATGAACACTGAAGCTTTCTTT. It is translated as CASAGHRDRGFMNTEAFF.

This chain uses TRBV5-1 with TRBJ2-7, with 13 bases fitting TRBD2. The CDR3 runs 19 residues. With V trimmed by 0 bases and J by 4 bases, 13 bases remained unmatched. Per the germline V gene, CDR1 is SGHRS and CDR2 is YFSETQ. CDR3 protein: CASSLVFTGTSGVSYEQYF. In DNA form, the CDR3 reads TGCGCCAGCAGCTTGGTGTTCACCGGGACTAGCGGGGTTTCTTACGAGCAGTACTTC.

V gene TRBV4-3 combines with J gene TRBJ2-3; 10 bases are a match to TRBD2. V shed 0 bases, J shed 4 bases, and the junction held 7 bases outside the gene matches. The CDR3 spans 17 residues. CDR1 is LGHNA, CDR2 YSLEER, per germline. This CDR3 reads CASSQELQRGGPDTQYF. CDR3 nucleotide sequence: TGCGCCAGCAGCCAAGAATTACAGCGGGGGGGCCCAGATACGCAGTATTTT.

In nucleotides, the CDR3 is TGTGCCAGCAGCTTAATGAGGGCAGGTGAAAAACTGTTTTTT. It yields the protein CASSLMRAGEKLFF. The chain couples TRBV7-2 to TRBJ1-4, with D uncertain. Trimming removed 2 bases at V and 7 bases at J, with 11 bases between. The CDR3 length is 14 residues. In germline, CDR1 is SGHTA, CDR2 FQGNSA. The variable domain in full, completed from reference TRBV7-2 and TRBJ1-4, reads GAGVSQSPSNKVTEKGKDVELRCDPISGHTALYWYRQSLGQGLEFLIYFQGNSAPDKSGLPSDRFSAERTGGSVSTLTIQRTQQEDSAVYLCASSLMRAGEKLFFGSGTQLSVL.

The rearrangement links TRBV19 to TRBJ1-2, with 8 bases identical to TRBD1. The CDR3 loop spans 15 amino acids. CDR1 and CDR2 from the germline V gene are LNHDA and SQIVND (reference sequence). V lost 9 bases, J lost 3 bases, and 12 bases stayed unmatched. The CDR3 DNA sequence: TGTGCCAGCGACCCGCTCGGACAGGGACACTATGGCTACACCTTC. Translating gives CASDPLGQGHYGYTF.

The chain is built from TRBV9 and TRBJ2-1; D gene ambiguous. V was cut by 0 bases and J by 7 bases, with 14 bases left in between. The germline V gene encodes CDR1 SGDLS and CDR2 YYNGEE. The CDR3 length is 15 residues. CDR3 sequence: CASSVGGGYGNEQFF. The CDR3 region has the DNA TGTGCCAGCAGCGTAGGAGGTGGGTACGGGAATGAGCAGTTCTTC.

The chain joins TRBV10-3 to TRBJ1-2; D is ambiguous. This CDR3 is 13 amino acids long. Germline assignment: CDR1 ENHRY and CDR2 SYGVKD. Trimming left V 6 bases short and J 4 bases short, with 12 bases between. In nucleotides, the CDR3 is TGTGCCATCAGCTCCTCGGAGGTCTATGGCTACACCTTC. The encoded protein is CAISSSEVYGYTF.

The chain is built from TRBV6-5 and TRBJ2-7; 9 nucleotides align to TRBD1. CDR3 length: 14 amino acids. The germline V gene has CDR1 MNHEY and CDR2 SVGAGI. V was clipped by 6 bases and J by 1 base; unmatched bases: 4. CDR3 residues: CASRSDRGSYEQYF. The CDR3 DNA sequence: TGTGCCAGCAGGTCGGACAGGGGATCCTACGAGCAGTACTTC.

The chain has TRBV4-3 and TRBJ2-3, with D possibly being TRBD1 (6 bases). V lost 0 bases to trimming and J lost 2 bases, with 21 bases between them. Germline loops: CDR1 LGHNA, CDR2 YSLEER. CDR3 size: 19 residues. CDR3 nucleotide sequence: TGCGCCAGCAGCCAAGACTCGATCCAGGGGAAGGGGAACACAGATACGCAGTATTTT. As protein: CASSQDSIQGKGNTDTQYF.

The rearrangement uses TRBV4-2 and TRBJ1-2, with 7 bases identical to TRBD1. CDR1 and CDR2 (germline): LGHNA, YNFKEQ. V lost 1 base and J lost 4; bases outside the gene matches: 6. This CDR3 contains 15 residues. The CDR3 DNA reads TGTGCCAGCAGCCAAGTCACAGGGGAGAGCTATGGCTACACCTTC. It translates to CASSQVTGESYGYTF.

CDR3 amino acids: CASRGGLNYGYTF. The CDR3 DNA reads TGTGCCAGCAGGGGTGGGCTTAACTATGGCTACACCTTC. The chain uses TRBV2 and TRBJ1-2, with no clear D. Germline V gives CDR1 SNHLY, CDR2 FYNNEI. Trimming left V 6 bases short and J 1 base short, with 9 bases between. The length of the CDR3 is 13 residues. The full variable domain, rest sourced from reference TRBV2 and TRBJ1-2, is EPEVTQTPSHQVTQMGQEVILRCVPISNHLYFYWYRQILGQKVEFLVSFYNNEISEKSEIFDDQFSVERPDGSNFTLKIRSTKLEDSAMYFCASRGGLNYGYTFGSGTRLTVV.

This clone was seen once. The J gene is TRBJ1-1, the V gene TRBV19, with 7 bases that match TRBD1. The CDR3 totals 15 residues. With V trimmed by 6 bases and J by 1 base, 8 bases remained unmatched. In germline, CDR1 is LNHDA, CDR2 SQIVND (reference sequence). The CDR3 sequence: CASRRTGTANTEAFF. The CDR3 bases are TGTGCCAGTAGACGGACCGGGACAGCGAACACTGAAGCTTTCTTT.

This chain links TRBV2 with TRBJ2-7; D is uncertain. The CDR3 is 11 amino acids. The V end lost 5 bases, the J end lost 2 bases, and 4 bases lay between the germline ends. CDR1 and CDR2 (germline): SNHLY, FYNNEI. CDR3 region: CASSPAYEQYF. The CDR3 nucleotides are TGTGCCAGCAGTCCAGCCTACGAGCAGTACTTC.

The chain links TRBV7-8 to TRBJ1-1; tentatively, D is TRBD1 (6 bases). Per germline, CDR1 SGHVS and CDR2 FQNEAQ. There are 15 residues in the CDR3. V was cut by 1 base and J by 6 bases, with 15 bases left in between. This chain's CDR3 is CASSLVGRGMSEAFF. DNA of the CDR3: TGTGCCAGCAGCTTAGTGGGCAGGGGAATGTCTGAAGCTTTCTTT.